Listed below are T cell receptor beta chains from one sample, sequenced in a study of cytomegalovirus exposure and HLA in healthy donors. The protocol was immunoSEQ multiplex PCR, while the TCRdb copy is restricted to in-frame clones and leaves out a portion. The sample table sets out 65,000 to 80,000 clones. Material for sequencing was PBMCs. These receptors all come from a man younger than 40 in good health and CMV-seronegative. Both conserved end residues are part of each CDR3.

v_call	cdr3_length	j_call	cdr3_aa
TRBV5-1	15	TRBJ2-7	CASSLDGAGPYEQYF
TRBV7-9	14	TRBJ1-1	CASSLPDREGEAFF
TRBV30	15	TRBJ1-2	CAWSVQNSIFYGYTF
TRBV19	16	TRBJ1-5	CASSPRQGAFDQPQHF
TRBV27	13	TRBJ2-7	CASTPSQDDEQYF
TRBV27	15	TRBJ2-1	CASSFSVSSYNEQFF
TRBV10-2	17	TRBJ2-1	CASSVIGLAGYGNEQFF
TRBV5-4	14	TRBJ2-7	CASSLSQGHYEQYF
TRBV6-5	14	TRBJ2-1	CASRIFGSDYEQFF
TRBV4-3	16	TRBJ1-2	CASSQDREDRTYGYTF
TRBV19	13	TRBJ1-2	CASSFSPPGGYTF
TRBV4-2	15	TRBJ1-1	CASSQVAGQNTEAFF
TRBV5-1	16	TRBJ2-3	CASSLGTSPRTDTQYF
TRBV23-1	21	TRBJ2-6	CASSQSNPTGGFFPGANVLTF
TRBV11-2	17	TRBJ2-1	CASSLGRGGGSYNEQFF
TRBV5-1	14	TRBJ1-2	CASGSGTGLYGYTF
TRBV10-1	14	TRBJ1-5	CASTYSRGYQPQHF
TRBV19	15	TRBJ2-6	CASSSTLAGANVLTF
TRBV29-1	16	TRBJ2-1	CSVVPFGQVAYNEQFF
TRBV19	14	TRBJ2-7	CASSIIGETYEQYF
TRBV9	15	TRBJ1-2	CASSVIGVANYGYTF
TRBV5-5	16	TRBJ2-3	CASSAPLAGGADTQYF
TRBV7-9	13	TRBJ1-1	CASSLQSNTEAFF
TRBV6-1	14	TRBJ1-2	CACTLSWGPGGYTF
TRBV18	16	TRBJ2-2	CASSPYGQANTGELFF
TRBV29-1	12	TRBJ1-1	CSVERTGAEAFF